This is a list of T cell receptor beta chains from one sample in a study of CDR3 diversity in severe acne. TCRdb analysed the PCR reads with MiXCR anew, one entry per CDR3 protein. Of fewer than 90,000 distinct CDR3 sequences listed, around 47% are singletons. The sample comprised blood. These receptors were taken from a male donor with severe acne vulgaris. CDR3s include the opening cysteine and the closing phenylalanine or tryptophan. The D gene is left open where the match is weak. Only part of the rows carry a size: once, few, many, or a class if the clone is expanded.

v_call	clone_size	d_call	j_call	cdr3_aa	cdr3_nt
TRBV15	.	.	TRBJ2-7	CATSSPRRTLEQYF	TGTGCCACCAGCAGCCCCCGCAGGACCCTCGAGCAGTACTTC
TRBV5-5	once	.	TRBJ2-7	CASSLPGALYEQYF	TGTGCCAGCAGCTTACCCGGGGCCCTCTACGAGCAGTACTTC
TRBV15	few	.	TRBJ2-5	CATSSAGLVGETQYF	TGTGCCACCAGCAGCGCCGGACTGGTTGGGGAGACCCAGTACTTC
TRBV7-2	.	TRBD2	TRBJ2-1	CAGGPGGEQFF	TGTGCCGGCGGGCCGGGGGGGGAGCAGTTCTTC
TRBV5-1	many	.	TRBJ2-7	CASSLEGGDGEQYF	TGCGCCAGCAGCTTGGAAGGGGGGGACGGCGAGCAGTACTTC
TRBV11-2	many	.	TRBJ2-1	CASSLGPLEGNEQFF	TGTGCCAGCAGCTTAGGCCCCTTGGAGGGCAATGAGCAGTTCTTC
TRBV7-8	many	TRBD2	TRBJ2-3	CASSFSGATDTQYF	TGTGCCAGCAGCTTCAGCGGGGCCACAGATACGCAGTATTTT
TRBV5-5	few	.	TRBJ2-1	CASTEYNSAPYNEQFF	TGTGCCAGCACTGAGTACAATTCGGCCCCCTACAATGAGCAGTTCTTC
TRBV29-1	.	.	TRBJ1-2	CSVEGSNYGYTF	TGCAGCGTTGAGGGCAGCAACTATGGCTACACCTTC
TRBV5-5	.	.	TRBJ2-2	CASSLAPPVNTGELFF	TGTGCCAGCAGCTTGGCCCCGCCCGTGAACACCGGGGAGCTGTTTTTT
TRBV7-2	few	.	TRBJ2-6	CASSLKGGSGANVLTF	TGTGCCAGCAGCCTAAAGGGGGGGTCCGGGGCCAACGTCCTGACTTTC
TRBV4-3	few	TRBD1	TRBJ2-1	CASSPRGQGNVEQFF	TGCGCCAGCAGCCCACGGGGACAGGGCAATGTAGAGCAGTTCTTC
TRBV7-9	.	TRBD1	TRBJ2-5	CASSYGQGVSRETQYF	TGTGCCAGCAGCTATGGACAGGGAGTGTCGAGAGAGACCCAGTACTTC
TRBV12-3/TRBV12-4	.	.	TRBJ1-3	CASSFVRVGNTMYF	TGTGCCAGCAGTTTCGTCAGGGTTGGAAACACCATGTATTTT
TRBV20-1	many	.	TRBJ1-5	CSASLRAGQPQHF	TGCAGTGCTAGTTTACGGGCGGGTCAGCCCCAGCATTTT
TRBV5-4	.	TRBD2	TRBJ2-2	CASSLTSRELFF	TGTGCCAGCAGTCTGACTAGCCGGGAGCTGTTTTTT
TRBV2	few	.	TRBJ1-2	CASARDNNYGYTF	TGTGCCAGCGCCCGGGACAATAACTATGGCTACACCTTC
TRBV20-1	.	TRBD2	TRBJ2-7	CSAETSGKGYEQYF	TGCAGTGCCGAGACTAGCGGGAAAGGGTACGAGCAGTACTTC
TRBV9	.	TRBD2	TRBJ2-1	CASSVGGGNEQFF	TGTGCCAGCAGCGTTGGGGGGGGAAATGAGCAGTTCTTC
TRBV15	medium-sized	.	TRBJ2-5	CATSRVGTQYF	TGTGCCACCAGCAGAGTGGGTACCCAGTACTTC
TRBV6-5	once	.	TRBJ2-3	CASSVGGTDTQYF	TGTGCCAGCAGTGTGGGGGGCACAGATACGCAGTATTTT
TRBV10-3	.	TRBD1	TRBJ1-3	CAISGTGADGNTIYF	TGTGCCATCAGTGGAACAGGGGCGGATGGGAACACCATATATTTT
TRBV24-1	once	.	TRBJ2-3	CAISGASSTDTQYF	TGTGCCATTTCAGGAGCCTCTAGCACAGATACGCAGTATTTT
TRBV29-1	.	.	TRBJ1-2	CSVVGVTSYGYTF	TGCAGCGTTGTAGGTGTGACATCCTATGGCTACACCTTC
TRBV18	many	TRBD1	TRBJ2-7	CASSQDRGLDYEQYF	TGTGCCAGCTCTCAGGACAGGGGTTTGGACTACGAGCAGTACTTC
TRBV11-1	.	TRBD1	TRBJ1-5	CASSHHSGTGNQPQHF	TGTGCCAGCAGCCACCACTCCGGGACAGGTAATCAGCCCCAGCATTTT
TRBV6-5	.	.	TRBJ2-7	CASSLGWGQYF	TGTGCCAGCAGTTTAGGGTGGGGACAGTACTTC
TRBV19	many	.	TRBJ2-1	CASSIVGANEQFF	TGTGCCAGTAGTATTGTGGGAGCAAATGAGCAGTTCTTC
TRBV19	.	TRBD2	TRBJ2-7	CASSISSGATYEQYF	TGTGCCAGTAGTATATCTAGCGGGGCAACCTACGAGCAGTACTTC
TRBV5-1	many	.	TRBJ1-3	CASSLDPGGGNTIYF	TGCGCCAGCAGCCTAGACCCAGGAGGTGGAAACACCATATATTTT
TRBV24-1	.	TRBD2	TRBJ2-7	CASTNLAGGLYEQYF	TGTGCCAGCACCAATCTAGCGGGAGGGCTCTACGAGCAGTACTTC
TRBV20-1	many	.	TRBJ2-7	CSASNYEQYF	TGCAGTGCCAGTAACTACGAGCAGTACTTC
TRBV10-3	few	TRBD2	TRBJ2-1	CAIRTTSGRQDEQFF	TGTGCCATCAGGACGACTAGCGGGAGGCAGGATGAGCAGTTCTTC
TRBV7-8	few	.	TRBJ2-7	CASSLRRGGGGNEQYF	TGTGCCAGCAGCTTACGGAGGGGGGGGGGGGGAAACGAGCAGTACTTC
TRBV25-1	.	TRBD1	TRBJ1-5	CASSESLEGAEGKSNQPQHF	TGTGCCAGCAGTGAATCACTTGAGGGGGCAGAGGGTAAGAGCAATCAGCCCCAGCATTTT
TRBV20-1	medium-sized	.	TRBJ1-3	CSARREAGNTIYF	TGCAGTGCTAGACGTGAGGCTGGAAACACCATATATTTT
TRBV25-1	.	TRBD1	TRBJ1-1	CASGPVGQQNTEAFF	TGCGCCAGCGGCCCGGTGGGACAGCAGAACACTGAAGCTTTCTTT
TRBV7-9	once	.	TRBJ2-2	CASTDFGANSTGELFF	TGTGCCAGCACCGATTTTGGTGCTAATTCCACCGGGGAGCTGTTTTTT
TRBV11-1	many	.	TRBJ2-3	CASSPGSPIAQYF	TGTGCCAGCAGCCCGGGGTCCCCGATTGCGCAGTATTTT
TRBV2	.	TRBD2	TRBJ2-3	CASTGTITDTQYF	TGTGCCAGTACCGGGACTATCACAGATACGCAGTATTTT
TRBV9	many	TRBD2	TRBJ2-1	CASSVGLAGYNEQFF	TGTGCCAGCAGCGTAGGGCTAGCGGGGTACAATGAGCAGTTCTTC
TRBV12-3/TRBV12-4	.	.	TRBJ1-5	CASSLSAGNQPQHF	TGTGCCAGCAGTTTATCGGCCGGGAATCAGCCCCAGCATTTT
TRBV20-1	many	.	TRBJ1-5	CSAREVDTVNQPQHF	TGCAGTGCTAGGGAAGTGGACACCGTCAATCAGCCCCAGCATTTT
TRBV5-1	.	.	TRBJ2-2	CASSADGRSGNTGELFF	TGCGCCAGCAGCGCCGACGGGCGTTCAGGAAACACCGGGGAGCTGTTTTTT
TRBV12-3/TRBV12-4	.	.	TRBJ1-5	CASSPERGLPQHF	TGTGCCAGCAGTCCAGAGCGGGGACTGCCCCAGCATTTT
TRBV4-3	.	.	TRBJ2-7	CASSPRVAGIPYEQYF	TGCGCCAGCAGCCCCCGGGTAGCTGGAATACCCTACGAGCAGTACTTC